This passage covers 4 T cell receptor beta chains from one sample sequenced in a study of shared clonotypes between healthy human individuals. TCRdb keeps only in-frame clones here, not all; method: immunoSEQ multiplex PCR. This table holds 730,000 or so clones, 72% found once. Sequencing was performed on memory CD4+ T cells sorted from blood. Subset: CD45RA-negative fraction. Source of these receptors: a woman aged 25 to 39 in good health.

To note about this clone: A much larger clone differs from this one at a single base, so this may be a read error. The V gene is TRBV7-2, the J gene TRBJ2-7; tentatively, D is TRBD1 (6 bases). V lost 2 bases and J 2 bases, leaving 7 bases between the germline ends. This CDR3 region has 13 residues. Germline values: CDR1 SGHTA, CDR2 FQGNSA. The CDR3 sequence: CASSLKGAYEQYF. The DNA of the CDR3 is TGTGCCAGCAGCTTAAAGGGGGCCTACGAGCAGTACTTC. Filled out from reference TRBV7-2 and TRBJ2-7, the complete variable domain reads GAGVSQSPSNKVTEKGKDVELRCDPISGHTALYWYRQSLGQGLEFLIYFQGNSAPDKSGLPSDRFSAERTGGSVSTLTIQRTQQEDSAVYLCASSLKGAYEQYFGPGTRLTVT.

Notes on this clone: This sample also contains other DNA sequences that code for the same CDR3. The V gene is TRBV2, the J gene TRBJ1-1; D unclear. Germline V lookup: CDR1 SNHLY, CDR2 FYNNEI. Deletions cut 4 bases from V and 3 bases from J, with 9 bases between. CDR3 length equals 13 residues. The CDR3 protein is CASSADGYTEAFF. As DNA, the CDR3 is TGTGCCAGCAGTGCGGACGGTTACACTGAAGCTTTCTTT.

The chain joins TRBV9 to TRBJ2-1, with D uncertain. This CDR3 spans 13 amino acids. Trimming shortened V by 6 bases and J by 0 bases, and 7 bases separated the two germline ends. CDR1 SGDLS and CDR2 YYNGEE come from the germline V gene. Here the CDR3 DNA reads TGTGCCAGCAATGATTACTCCTACAATGAGCAGTTCTTC. This gives the protein CASNDYSYNEQFF. The full variable domain, rest sourced from reference TRBV9 and TRBJ2-1, is DSGVTQTPKHLITATGQRVTLRCSPRSGDLSVYWYQQSLDQGLQFLIQYYNGEERAKGNILERFSAQQFPDLHSELNLSSLELGDSALYFCASNDYSYNEQFFGPGTRLTVL.

The chain recombines TRBV19 with TRBJ2-3; D is possibly TRBD2 (6 bases). V was trimmed by 2 bases and J by 4 bases, leaving 16 bases between them. In germline, CDR1 is LNHDA, CDR2 SQIVND (reference sequence). This CDR3 contains 16 residues. In nucleotides, the CDR3 is TGTGCCAGTAGTATATCGCGGGAACCGAGACCAGATACGCAGTATTTT. This sequence encodes CASSISREPRPDTQYF. The full variable domain, completed using reference TRBV19 and TRBJ2-3, is DGGITQSPKYLFRKEGQNVTLSCEQNLNHDAMYWYRQDPGQGLRLIYYSQIVNDFQKGDIAEGYSVSREKKESFPLTVTSAQKNPTAFYLCASSISREPRPDTQYFGPGTRLTVL.